This TCR beta chain emerged from a study of vaccination and CD4 T cells after COVID-19. Study-wide context: Overlapping spike peptides served as the stimulus for the cells. These peptides came from SARS-CoV-2 and from the common cold coronaviruses HCoV-NL63, HCoV-OC43 and HCoV-229E. Study-wide results and limits: Within the convalescent patients, a median approximately 87% of the SARS-CoV-2-reactive clones were ones that appeared only post-vaccination.

This CDR3 has 12 amino acids. V lost 5 bases to trimming and J lost 5 bases, with 6 bases between them. Germline V gene sequence: CDR1 SGHTA, CDR2 FQGTGA. As to treatment: roughly 11-day PBMC culture with coronavirus spike peptide pools or control peptides (ViraFEST assay). This clonotype was seen a handful of times. Its antigen is not known. Oncomine TCR Beta short-read sequencing was applied to DNA from cultured CD4+ T cells. TCRdb called the PCR reads again in MiXCR, with one record for every CDR3 protein. The table has about 11,000 distinct CDR3 sequences, roughly 56% seen once. The sequencing input was CD4+ T cells from blood, cultured in vitro. This TCR was recovered from a human donor who had recovered from COVID-19. The V call is TRBV7-3, the J call TRBJ2-2, with D uncertain. The chain's CDR3 is CASSQQTGELFF. The CDR3 region has the DNA TGTGCCAGCAGCCAACAAACCGGGGAGCTGTTTTTT.